A single sample is the source of the 12 T cell receptor beta chains below, sequenced in a study of vaccination and CD4 T cells after COVID-19. These receptors' antigens are unknown. As to treatment: approximately nine-day PBMC culture with coronavirus spike peptide pools or control peptides (ViraFEST assay). According to the study, CD4+ T cells from the unexposed donor were gathered ahead of the COVID-19 pandemic (2011-2018). Researchers used the Oncomine TCR Beta short-read assay to sequence DNA from cultured CD4+ T cells. Each CDR3 protein is one row after TCRdb ran MiXCR on the PCR reads. The sample contains 5,000 to 6,000 distinct CDR3 sequences, under 35% of which appear only once. Specimen: CD4+ T cells from blood, cultured in vitro. These TCRs come from a human donor in good health.

This chain links TRBV20-1 with TRBJ2-1; D is possibly TRBD2 (6 bases). Trimming removed 4 bases at V and 5 bases at J, with 12 bases between. Per the germline V gene, CDR1 is DFQATT and CDR2 is SNEGSKA (reference sequence). The CDR3 runs 13 residues. CDR3: CSATFGRHNEQFF. The CDR3 DNA reads as TGCAGTGCTACTTTCGGGAGACACAATGAGCAGTTCTTC.

The sample holds a few counts of this clonotype. This chain links TRBV20-1 with TRBJ1-1; no clear D gene. CDR3 length equals 13 residues. CDR1 is DFQATT, CDR2 SNEGSKA, per germline (reference sequence). The V end was cut by 6 bases, the J end by 0 bases, with 11 bases between. CDR3 DNA sequence: TGCAGTGCCCCGACACCCATGAACACTGAAGCTTTCTTT. Its protein product is CSAPTPMNTEAFF.

Judged by abundance, this clonotype is medium-sized. CDR3 loop: CASSNQGNTEAFF. In DNA, the CDR3 is TGTGCCAGCAGTAATCAGGGGAACACTGAAGCTTTCTTT. The genes are TRBV6-1 and TRBJ1-1; D is possibly TRBD1 (5 bases). V was shortened by 5 bases and J by 1 base, with 8 bases between the two germline ends. CDR1 is MNHNS and CDR2 is SASEGT in the germline V gene. The CDR3 has 13 residues.

This clonotype turned up a few times. Here the CDR3 reads CASSNPPGNTIYF. CDR3 nucleotide sequence: TGTGCCAGCAGCAACCCCCCCGGAAACACCATATATTTT. The chain couples TRBV7-2 to TRBJ1-3; D is uncertain. V lost 5 bases and J 4 bases, leaving 9 bases between the germline ends. CDR3 length equals 13 residues. Germline V gives CDR1 SGHTA, CDR2 FQGNSA.

This clonotype was picked up a small number of times. The V call is TRBV28, the J call TRBJ2-2, with 12 bases aligning to TRBD1. With 3 bases clipped from V and 4 bases from J, the junction kept 3 bases outside the gene matches. The CDR3 loop spans 16 amino acids. Germline values: CDR1 MDHEN, CDR2 SYDVKM. The CDR3 nucleotides are TGTGCCAGCAGTTTCCGGGACAGGGGGCGCACCGGGGAGCTGTTTTTT. Amino acid sequence: CASSFRDRGRTGELFF.

This clonotype has only a few counts. The genes are TRBV5-4 and TRBJ1-2; a weak D match, TRBD1 (5 bases). Looked up from germline, CDR1 is SGHNT and CDR2 is YYREEE (reference sequence). There are 13 residues in the CDR3. V shed 5 bases and J shed 4 bases, with 12 bases lying between them. In DNA, the CDR3 is TGTGCCAGCAGTTATAGGGACGCCTATGGCTACACCTTC. Protein: CASSYRDAYGYTF.

A word on this clonotype: One end of the junction does not line up with germline, which may come from a read error. The V call is TRBV7-9, the J call TRBJ2-4; a possible D gene is TRBD2 (5 bases). Germline assignment: CDR1 SEHNR and CDR2 FQNEAQ (reference sequence). This CDR3 has 11 amino acids. CDR3 amino acids: CASSSAGIQYF. CDR3 coding DNA: TGCGCCAGCAGCTCGGCGGGCATTCAGTACTTC.

CDR3 sequence: CASSLGTGDTEAFF. The CDR3 region has the DNA TGTGCCAGCAGCTTGGGAACAGGGGACACTGAAGCTTTCTTT. The chain carries TRBV7-8 and TRBJ1-1, with 7 nucleotides matching TRBD1. This CDR3 has 14 residues. Germline assignment: CDR1 SGHVS and CDR2 FQNEAQ. After removal of 3 bases from V and 3 bases from J, the junction contained 4 bases not matched to a gene.

The rearrangement uses TRBV7-3 and TRBJ2-7; 11 bases are a match to TRBD1. Germline trimming cut 4 bases from V and 3 bases from J; bases unmatched to any gene: 5. CDR3 length equals 15 residues. Germline CDR1 is SGHTA and CDR2 is FQGTGA. Written as DNA, the CDR3 is TGTGCCAGCAGCTCCTGGACAGGGGGCGTCTACGAGCAGTACTTC. Its protein is CASSSWTGGVYEQYF. Filled out from reference TRBV7-3 and TRBJ2-7, the complete variable domain reads GAGVSQTPSNKVTEKGKYVELRCDPISGHTALYWYRQSLGQGPEFLIYFQGTGAADDSGLPNDRFFAVRPEGSVSTLKIQRTERGDSAVYLCASSSWTGGVYEQYFGPGTRLTVT.

This rearrangement joins TRBV6-1 to TRBJ2-5, with a tentative D call TRBD2 (6 bases). V was cut by 2 bases and J by 1 base, with 14 bases left in between. This CDR3 has 16 amino acids. The germline gives CDR1 MNHNS, CDR2 SASEGT. The CDR3: CASSESGGAFQETQYF. The CDR3 coding sequence is TGTGCCAGCAGTGAATCGGGCGGGGCCTTCCAAGAGACCCAGTACTTC.

This clonotype occurred a few times. The rearrangement uses TRBV6-5 and TRBJ2-7, with 8 bases that match TRBD2. CDR1 and CDR2 (germline): MNHEY, SVGAGI. The CDR3 is 15 residues long. Trimming took 0 bases from V and 3 from J; bases not matched to a gene: 4. CDR3 region: CASSYSGLDHYEQYF. In DNA form, the CDR3 reads TGTGCCAGCAGTTACTCGGGACTAGATCACTACGAGCAGTACTTC.

The V and J genes are TRBV6-4 and TRBJ2-1; D is unresolved. V lost 2 bases, J lost 0 bases, and 2 bases lay in between. Germline CDR1 and CDR2: MRHNA and SNTAGT. This CDR3 has 13 residues. The CDR3 protein is CASSDSSYNEQFF. The CDR3 nucleotides are TGTGCCAGCAGTGACAGCTCCTACAATGAGCAGTTCTTC.